The 30 T cell receptor beta chains given below trace back to one sample, sequenced in a study of read filtering for tumor transcriptome and immune sequencing. This library used roughly 400 ng RNA and molecular barcoded adaptors spanning alpha/delta and beta/gamma chains. Each CDR3 protein gets one entry after TCRdb re-called the reads with MiXCR. Here the sample spans approximately 25,000 distinct CDR3 sequences, approximately 15% being singletons. The sample comprised a population of CD138-negative cells sorted from bone marrow. Receptor source: a donor over 35 with multiple myeloma.

This clonotype came up many times. The chain joins TRBV12-3 or TRBV12-4 to TRBJ2-2; 7 positions match TRBD2. The CDR3 totals 15 residues. Losses at the gene ends were 6 bases for V and 5 bases for J; bases not matched to a gene: 9. The CDR3 region has the DNA TGTGCCAGCAGCCGATTGGCGGGAGTGACCGGGGAGCTGTTTTTT. Translating gives CASSRLAGVTGELFF.

In regard to this clonotype: It differs at one base from a far larger clone, so likely a read error. The chain carries TRBV11-2 and TRBJ2-7; 11 nucleotides line up with TRBD2. Per germline, CDR1 SGHAT and CDR2 FQNNGV. This CDR3 comprises 16 residues. The CDR3 loop reads CASSFGLAGMDYEQHF. In DNA, the CDR3 is TGTGCCAGCAGCTTTGGACTAGCGGGTATGGACTACGAGCAGCACTTC. The variable domain in full, with the rest retrieved from reference TRBV11-2 and TRBJ2-7, is EAGVAQSPRYKIIEKRQSVAFWCNPISGHATLYWYQQILGQGPKLLIQFQNNGVVDDSQLPKDRFSAERLKGVDSTLKIQPAKLEDSAVYLCASSFGLAGMDYEQHFGPGTRLTVT.

This clonotype was detected many times. V usage is TRBV11-2 and J usage is TRBJ2-5; D may be TRBD2 (6 bases). Germline values: CDR1 SGHAT, CDR2 FQNNGV. The ends were cut back, 1 base at V and 6 bases at J, with 15 bases in the middle. This CDR3 comprises 15 residues. CDR3 sequence (DNA): TGTGCCAGCAGCTTAGGAGGAGGGCCATTAAAGACCCAGTACTTC. Encoded protein: CASSLGGGPLKTQYF.

This clonotype was observed many times. The rearrangement links TRBV19 to TRBJ2-2, with 7 bases that match TRBD2. After removal of 3 bases from V and 5 bases from J, the junction contained 12 bases not matched to a gene. Germline assignment: CDR1 LNHDA and CDR2 SQIVND (reference sequence). The CDR3 consists of 17 residues. The CDR3 coding sequence is TGTGCCAGTAGTATTGGCGGCGGGAGAACAGGAACCGGGGAGCTGTTTTTT. It yields the protein CASSIGGGRTGTGELFF.

V usage is TRBV19 and J usage is TRBJ1-5, with 7 bases identical to TRBD1. CDR3 length: 15 amino acids. Germline trimming cut 7 bases from V and 3 bases from J; bases unmatched to any gene: 9. Germline loops: CDR1 LNHDA, CDR2 SQIVND (reference sequence). CDR3 in DNA: TGTGCCAGTACGACGACAGGGATCTCCAATCAGCCCCAGCATTTT. Translated: CASTTTGISNQPQHF.

This clonotype was detected many times. This chain connects TRBV5-1 to TRBJ2-1, with D possibly matching TRBD1 (5 bases). The CDR3 runs 14 residues. V was clipped by 6 bases and J by 7 bases, with 17 bases between them. Germline lookup yields CDR1 SGHRS and CDR2 YFSETQ. The CDR3 DNA is TGCGCCAGCATTGTGGGGCCGTCCGGGAATGAGCAGTTCTTC. This sequence encodes CASIVGPSGNEQFF.

In its sample, this clonotype was seen many times. This sequence joins TRBV3-1 and TRBJ2-1; 10 nucleotides align to TRBD2. This CDR3 is built from 16 residues. Unmatched junction bases numbered 2, after V lost 3 bases and J lost 0 bases. The germline V gene encodes CDR1 LGHDT and CDR2 YNNKEL (reference sequence). CDR3 sequence reads: CASSQLAGGSYNEQFF. CDR3 in DNA: TGTGCCAGCAGCCAGTTAGCGGGAGGCTCCTACAATGAGCAGTTCTTC.

Comment on this clonotype: A junction end diverges from the germline sequence, so it may reflect a read error. The chain combines TRBV27 with TRBJ1-4; possible D gene TRBD1, 5 bases. The J call may not be correct, given that the DNA end is closer to TRBJ2-3. The germline CDR1 and CDR2 sequences are MNHEY and SMNVEV (reference sequence). The CDR3 is made up of 14 amino acids. The CDR3 coding sequence is TGTGCCAGCGGTTTTGTAGGGGTTGGAGACACGCAGTATTTT. Translating it yields CASGFVGVGDTQYF.

Concerning this clonotype itself: A much more abundant neighbour one base away suggests this may be a read error. Since the CDR3 does not end with the conserved phenylalanine or tryptophan, this likely comes from a read error. This chain connects TRBV6-1 to TRBJ1-5; D not resolved. Germline lookup yields CDR1 MNHNS and CDR2 SASEGT. Trimming took 6 bases from V and 3 from J, leaving 15 bases between them. The CDR3 loop spans 15 amino acids. CDR3 in amino acids: CASSRAGSPNQPQHL. The CDR3 nucleotides read TGTGCCAGCAGCCGGGCGGGGAGCCCCAATCAGCCCCAGCATCTT.

Notes on this clonotype: At one end the junction does not follow the germline gene, possibly because of a read error. The rearrangement joins TRBV9 to TRBJ2-1; D is ambiguous. This CDR3 comprises 14 residues. CDR1 is SGDLS and CDR2 is YYNGEE in the germline V gene. The CDR3, as DNA: TGTGCCAGCAGCGCCGCTCAATTCTACAAAGAGCAGTTCTTC. Translating gives CASSAAQFYKEQFF.

Remarks on this clonotype: This may come from a read error, since a much larger clone is one base off. V usage is TRBV6-5 and J usage is TRBJ2-2, with D hard to call. The CDR3 has 11 residues. Germline V gives CDR1 MNHEY, CDR2 SVGAGI. The CDR3 reads CASPNAGELFF. The CDR3 DNA follows: TGTGCCAGCCCGAACGCCGGGGAGCTGTTTTTT.

This clonotype turned up a few times. The chain carries TRBV3-1 and TRBJ2-2; no firm D call. CDR1 LGHDT and CDR2 YNNKEL come from the germline V gene (reference sequence). This CDR3 region has 15 residues. V lost 0 bases to trimming and J lost 5 bases, with 10 bases between them. The CDR3: CASSQDTVRTGELFF. In DNA, the CDR3 is TGTGCCAGCAGCCAAGATACGGTTAGAACCGGGGAGCTGTTTTTT.

This clonotype was counted at least ten times. The chain is built from TRBV4-2 and TRBJ1-1; 10 bases line up with TRBD1. Trimming removed 0 bases from V and 0 bases from J; junction bases left unmatched: 13. The germline CDR1 and CDR2 sequences are LGHNA and YNFKEQ. The CDR3 runs to 20 residues. The DNA for the CDR3 is TGTGCCAGCAGCCAAGATTTGGGACAGGGGTCCCCACTCCTGAACACTGAAGCTTTCTTT. Protein sequence: CASSQDLGQGSPLLNTEAFF.

This clonotype was recorded at least ten times. The chain is built from TRBV28 and TRBJ2-5; D unresolved. Trimming took 6 bases from V and 4 from J, leaving 12 bases between them. Germline V gives CDR1 MDHEN, CDR2 SYDVKM. The CDR3 runs 13 residues. For the CDR3, the DNA is TGTGCCAGCAGGGCACCCACGGGAGAGACCCAGTACTTC. Translating gives CASRAPTGETQYF.

This clonotype was picked up many times. This rearrangement joins TRBV3-2 to TRBJ2-3; the tabulated D call, TRBD2, remains unverified against the DNA. TRBV3-2 is marked as a pseudogene. The CDR3 totals 14 residues. CDR3 DNA sequence: TGTGCCAGCAGCCAAGGTGGGAGGGCCAGTGCGCAGTATTTT. It yields the protein CASSQGGRASAQYF.

On this clonotype itself: This likely came from a read error, as a far larger clone is one base away. The chain's CDR3 is CAGSPGTSFNEQFF. The CDR3 DNA follows: TGTGCCGGCAGCCCCGGGACTAGTTTCAATGAGCAGTTCTTC. The rearrangement joins TRBV11-2 to TRBJ2-1; 8 bases are a match to TRBD2. CDR1 and CDR2 (germline): SGHAT, FQNNGV. This CDR3 spans 14 amino acids.

This clonotype was seen many times. The chain is built from TRBV7-2 and TRBJ2-1; 9 positions agree with TRBD2. Germline-derived CDR1 and CDR2 are SGHTA and FQGNSA. The CDR3 is 15 residues long. The ends lost 7 bases at V and 4 bases at J; junction bases unmatched: 8. This chain's CDR3 is CASNLAGEYYNEQFF. The CDR3 DNA reads as TGTGCCAGCAATTTAGCGGGAGAGTATTACAATGAGCAGTTCTTC.

This clonotype came up many times. The J gene is TRBJ2-1, the V gene TRBV10-3, with 7 nucleotides matching TRBD2. The CDR3 sequence is 14 residues long. Unmatched junction bases numbered 6, after V lost 8 bases and J lost 2 bases. Germline values: CDR1 ENHRY, CDR2 SYGVKD. CDR3 in amino acids: CAISGGSAYNEQFF. CDR3 DNA sequence: TGTGCCATCTCTGGCGGGAGCGCCTACAATGAGCAGTTCTTC.

This clonotype appeared many times. The CDR3 loop reads CASSLDSPINEQFF. As DNA, the CDR3 is TGTGCCAGCAGCTTAGATTCCCCAATCAATGAGCAGTTCTTC. J is TRBJ2-1 and V is TRBV11-2; D ambiguous. Germline assignment: CDR1 SGHAT and CDR2 FQNNGV. The CDR3 extends over 14 amino acids. The V end was cut by 0 bases, the J end by 6 bases, with 9 bases between.

Ten or more counts support this clonotype. The genes are TRBV5-6 and TRBJ2-1; D gene uncertain. CDR1 is SGHDT and CDR2 is YYEEEE in the germline V gene. V lost 0 bases, J lost 2 bases, and 6 bases lay in between. This CDR3 comprises 14 residues. The CDR3 region is CASSLGQPYNEQFF. Here the CDR3 DNA reads TGTGCCAGCAGCTTGGGGCAGCCCTACAATGAGCAGTTCTTC.

The table lists this clonotype with many counts. V and J are TRBV6-5 and TRBJ2-1; 7 bases align to TRBD1. This CDR3 has 16 amino acids. Germline CDR1 and CDR2: MNHEY and SVGAGI. V was clipped by 6 bases and J by 8 bases; unmatched bases: 16. This CDR3 is CASRTATGRQGDEQFF. The CDR3 region has the DNA TGTGCCAGCAGGACAGCGACAGGCCGGCAGGGGGATGAGCAGTTCTTC.

This clonotype was seen repeatedly, ten times or more. The rearrangement links TRBV19 to TRBJ2-3; 9 bases align to TRBD1. Germline-derived CDR1 and CDR2 are LNHDA and SQIVND (reference sequence). V lost 7 bases to trimming and J lost 4 bases; unmatched junction nucleotides: 12. This CDR3 comprises 16 residues. CDR3 in DNA: TGTGCCAGTAAGGACAGGGGTCGAGGTGTGGCAGATACGCAGTATTTT. Protein: CASKDRGRGVADTQYF.

Concerning this clonotype itself: A far bigger clonotype differs at one base, so this is likely a read error. The gene calls are TRBV6-2 or TRBV6-3 and TRBJ1-1; tentatively, D is TRBD1 (6 bases). CDR1 and CDR2 (germline): MNHEY, SVGEGT. The CDR3 spans 18 residues. V gave up 8 bases and J gave up 0 bases, with 25 bases separating them. CDR3: CASGPTLFRGLLNTEAFF. The CDR3 coding sequence is TGTGCCAGCGGTCCGACGCTGTTCAGGGGACTCCTGAACACTGAAGCTTTCTTT.

This clonotype was recorded many times. The chain links TRBV11-2 to TRBJ1-1; possibly TRBD1 for D (6 bases). In germline, CDR1 is SGHAT, CDR2 FQNNGV. V was pared by 5 bases and J by 4 bases, with 20 bases between. The CDR3 is made up of 16 amino acids. CDR3 nucleotide sequence: TGTGCCAGCAGCCTCCGCTTCGGAGACAGGTTCACTGAAGCTTTCTTT. It encodes CASSLRFGDRFTEAFF.

Many counts were recorded for this clonotype. The rearrangement uses TRBV30 and TRBJ2-3; 7 nucleotides match TRBD2. The CDR3 length is 15 residues. V trimming: 3 bases; J trimming: 0 bases; junction bases outside the gene matches: 6. The germline V gene has CDR1 GTSNPN and CDR2 SVGIG (reference sequence). The CDR3 coding sequence is TGTGCCTGGAGGGGACTACCACTAAGCACAGATACGCAGTATTTT. Translation: CAWRGLPLSTDTQYF.

This clonotype was observed many times. This CDR3 reads CSVLTSSRSTDTQYF. CDR3 DNA sequence: TGCAGCGTTCTCACTAGCAGCAGGAGCACAGATACGCAGTATTTT. This chain joins TRBV29-1 and TRBJ2-3; a weak D match, TRBD2 (6 bases). The V gene lost 5 bases and the J gene lost 0 bases, with 15 bases spanning the gap. The CDR3 contains 15 residues. Germline CDR1 is SQVTM and CDR2 is ANQGSEA.

This clonotype showed up many times. This chain links TRBV29-1 with TRBJ1-1; no clear D gene. Trimming removed 5 bases at V and 1 base at J, with 11 bases between. CDR1 and CDR2 from the germline V gene are SQVTM and ANQGSEA. This CDR3 contains 13 residues. The CDR3 is CSVLVQTNTEAFF. The CDR3 DNA sequence: TGCAGCGTTCTGGTCCAGACGAACACTGAAGCTTTCTTT. The full variable domain, its missing parts supplied by reference TRBV29-1 and TRBJ1-1, is SAVISQKPSRDICQRGTSLTIQCQVDSQVTMMFWYRQQPGQSLTLIATANQGSEATYESGFVIDKFPISRPNLTFSTLTVSNMSPEDSSIYLCSVLVQTNTEAFFGQGTRLTVV.

This clonotype was seen ten or more times. The chain employs TRBV30 and TRBJ2-7, with TRBD1 as a possible D gene (6 bases). Trimming removed 2 bases at V and 1 base at J, with 9 bases between. CDR3 length: 13 residues. Germline CDR1 and CDR2: GTSNPN and SVGIG (reference sequence). The CDR3 coding sequence is TGTGCCTGGAGTAGCCAGGGGTCCTACGAGCAGTACTTC. It specifies CAWSSQGSYEQYF.

This clonotype was observed at least ten times. V and J are TRBV6-2 or TRBV6-3 and TRBJ2-1, with 13 bases that match TRBD2. The germline CDR1 and CDR2 sequences are MNHEY and SVGEGT. CDR3 length: 15 residues. V was pared by 5 bases and J by 5 bases, with 3 bases of the junction left unmatched. In DNA form, the CDR3 reads TGTGCCAGCAGTAAGGGACTAGCGGGAAACAATGAGCAGTTCTTC. It is translated as CASSKGLAGNNEQFF.

This clonotype has just a few counts. The rearrangement joins TRBV9 to TRBJ2-3, with TRBD2 identical over 9 bases. The CDR3 totals 16 residues. Germline trimming cut 5 bases from V and 0 bases from J; bases unmatched to any gene: 7. CDR1 is SGDLS, CDR2 YYNGEE, per germline. DNA of the CDR3: TGTGCCAGCAGTTGTAGCGGGAGAGCTAGCACAGATACGCAGTATTTT. Amino acid sequence: CASSCSGRASTDTQYF. The complete variable domain, with remaining parts taken from reference TRBV9 and TRBJ2-3, reads DSGVTQTPKHLITATGQRVTLRCSPRSGDLSVYWYQQSLDQGLQFLIQYYNGEERAKGNILERFSAQQFPDLHSELNLSSLELGDSALYFCASSCSGRASTDTQYFGPGTRLTVL.